The entry that follows covers one TCR beta chain sequence. V trimming: 6 bases; J trimming: 4 bases; junction bases outside the gene matches: 0. The CDR3 loop spans 13 amino acids. Per germline, CDR1 MDHEN and CDR2 SYDVKM. This specimen belongs to a study of shared clonotypes between healthy human individuals. Profiling relied on immunoSEQ multiplex PCR, and the TCRdb table lists in-frame clones only, not all of them. Of hundreds of thousands of clones in the sample, around 92% are singletons; the top ten hold 20% to 25%. Positive CCR7 selection of CD45RO-negative cells yielded the naive CD8 cells, and terminally differentiated effector memory CD45RA+ cells were excluded.

This chain joins TRBV28 and TRBJ2-1; TRBD1 aligns across 10 bases. What was sequenced was naive CD8+ T cells sorted from blood. This TCR came from a man between 25 and 39 years old in good health. The CDR3 protein is CASRGQGYNEQFF. Here the CDR3 DNA reads TGTGCCAGCAGGGGACAGGGGTACAATGAGCAGTTCTTC.